The present T cell receptor beta chain was sequenced within a study of early stage breast cancer tumors. Overall study results and limits: Compared with adjacent normal breast, tumors showed 2.5 to 3-fold denser, more clonal T cells. Most shared enriched TCRB sequences were commonly generated ones.

CDR1 is MNHNY and CDR2 is SVGAGI in the germline V gene (reference sequence). The CDR3 covers 14 residues. The V end was cut by 7 bases, the J end by 1 base, with 13 bases between. This clone was observed a few times. The antigen is not known. Here immunoSEQ multiplex PCR was the method, and the copy in TCRdb shows in-frame clones only, minus some. The data contain thousands of clones, approximately 70% of them seen just once; the ten biggest clones take up roughly 13%. Often about 95-310 mg of normal breast tissue was needed for DNA. Sequencing input: normal breast tissue next to the tumor. This TCR was sampled from a person aged 55 to 75 with breast cancer. The genes are TRBV6-6 and TRBJ1-1, with D possibly matching TRBD1 (5 bases). The CDR3 DNA is TGTGCCAGCACCAGGCCTGGGGCGAACACTGAAGCTTTCTTT. Translating gives CASTRPGANTEAFF.